The 17 T cell receptor beta chains given below trace back to one sample, sequenced in a study of human CD8 memory T cell subsets. The TCR beta sequencing libraries came from UMI-labeled 5' RACE. With the 5' RACE reads reprocessed, TCRdb shows one record per CDR3 protein and no DNA. Reported are thousands of distinct CDR3 sequences; the ten largest clones contain around 21%. Source material: CD8+ T cells from PBMCs. These receptors were taken from a human donor in good health.

The rearrangement links TRBV2 to TRBJ2-1; the TCRdb D gene call, TRBD2, has no DNA to confirm it. The CDR3 totals 16 residues. CDR1 and CDR2 (germline): SNHLY, FYNNEI. The CDR3 reads CASSEPSGRLLNEQFF.

The chain has TRBV20-1 and TRBJ2-7. Germline assignment: CDR1 DFQATT and CDR2 SNEGSKA (reference sequence). The CDR3 is made up of 14 amino acids. The CDR3 is CSARSGGGPYEQYF.

The chain recombines TRBV11-2 with TRBJ2-5; no DNA is available, so the TRBD2 call from TCRdb remains unchecked. The CDR3 is made up of 13 amino acids. Germline CDR1 and CDR2: SGHAT and FQNNGV. The CDR3 loop is CASSLREGETQYF.

V and J are TRBV12-3 or TRBV12-4 and TRBJ2-1. The CDR3 contains 14 residues. CDR3 sequence reads: CASSLALGYNEQFF.

The CDR3 is CASSLLSGGRTDTQYF. The chain recombines TRBV5-1 with TRBJ2-3; the D gene TCRdb calls, TRBD1, cannot be checked with no DNA. Germline-derived CDR1 and CDR2 are SGHRS and YFSETQ. The CDR3 loop spans 16 amino acids. The full variable domain, rest sourced from reference TRBV5-1 and TRBJ2-3, is KAGVTQTPRYLIKTRGQQVTLSCSPISGHRSVSWYQQTPGQGLQFLFEYFSETQRNKGNFPGRFSGRQFSNSRSEMNVSTLELGDSALYLCASSLLSGGRTDTQYFGPGTRLTVL.

The chain employs TRBV28 and TRBJ1-2; TCRdb's D call, TRBD1, is unchecked because there is no DNA. This CDR3 comprises 13 residues. The germline V gene has CDR1 MDHEN and CDR2 SYDVKM. CDR3 in amino acids: CASRNSGQPGYTF.

The CDR3 spells CASSWEQGTLYGYTF. The chain is built from TRBV5-1 and TRBJ1-2; TCRdb names TRBD1, which stays unverified in the absence of DNA. Germline V gene data show CDR1 as SGHRS and CDR2 as YFSETQ. The CDR3 totals 15 residues. The full variable domain, rest sourced from reference TRBV5-1 and TRBJ1-2, is KAGVTQTPRYLIKTRGQQVTLSCSPISGHRSVSWYQQTPGQGLQFLFEYFSETQRNKGNFPGRFSGRQFSNSRSEMNVSTLELGDSALYLCASSWEQGTLYGYTFGSGTRLTVV.

The chain uses TRBV27 and TRBJ2-1; the TCRdb call, TRBD2, lacks DNA for checking. Germline lookup yields CDR1 MNHEY and CDR2 SMNVEV (reference sequence). The CDR3 runs 15 residues. CDR3: CASTLAASSYNEQFF.

The chain joins TRBV4-3 to TRBJ1-2. CDR3 length: 14 amino acids. Germline CDR1 LGHNA, CDR2 YSLEER. CDR3 region: CASSQERSAYGYTF.

This chain links TRBV12-3 or TRBV12-4 with TRBJ2-1; TCRdb returns TRBD1, unconfirmable since there is no DNA. The CDR3 extends over 14 amino acids. The CDR3 here is CASGQTGAGDEQFF.

The genes are TRBV15 and TRBJ2-1; the D call of TRBD2 rests on TCRdb alone, since no DNA is present to check it. The germline V gene has CDR1 LNHNV and CDR2 YYDKDF (reference sequence). CDR3 length equals 15 residues. The CDR3: CATSRASGTYNEQFF.

The V call is TRBV19, the J call TRBJ1-1; TCRdb's assignment of TRBD1 cannot be checked, as there is no DNA. The germline CDR1 and CDR2 sequences are LNHDA and SQIVND (reference sequence). The CDR3 runs to 15 residues. CDR3 sequence: CASSIGAGMGTEAFF. Filled out from reference TRBV19 and TRBJ1-1, the complete variable domain reads DGGITQSPKYLFRKEGQNVTLSCEQNLNHDAMYWYRQDPGQGLRLIYYSQIVNDFQKGDIAEGYSVSREKKESFPLTVTSAQKNPTAFYLCASSIGAGMGTEAFFGQGTRLTVV.

This chain uses TRBV20-1 with TRBJ1-1; there is no DNA to check the TCRdb D call of TRBD1. The CDR3 is made up of 14 amino acids. Germline-derived CDR1 and CDR2 are DFQATT and SNEGSKA (reference sequence). CDR3 residues: CSATTSTGVTEAFF.

The J gene is TRBJ2-1, the V gene TRBV12-3 or TRBV12-4; no DNA is available, so the TRBD1 call from TCRdb remains unchecked. This CDR3 spans 15 amino acids. CDR3 region: CASSRLSLQGGEQFF.

This rearrangement joins TRBV4-1 to TRBJ1-1; TCRdb calls TRBD1, which cannot be checked without DNA. This CDR3 is built from 15 residues. From germline, CDR1 is MGHRA and CDR2 YSYEKL. CDR3 in amino acids: CASSQPFRDRGEAFF.

The V call is TRBV12-3 or TRBV12-4, the J call TRBJ2-5; TCRdb returns TRBD2, unconfirmable since there is no DNA. The CDR3 runs to 13 residues. CDR3 residues: CASWGGWEETQYF.

CDR3: CAISDGSIYEQYF. The rearrangement uses TRBV10-3 and TRBJ2-7. There are 13 residues in the CDR3. Germline assignment: CDR1 ENHRY and CDR2 SYGVKD.